This TCR beta chain was captured by sequencing in a study of blood T cell repertoires in COVID-19. Allocation to cohorts depended on clinical history reported by the participants. Germline V CDR1 and CDR2: SGHTA, FQGNSA. Trimming stripped 0 bases from V and 4 bases from J, with 4 bases between. The CDR3 has 13 amino acids. This clone was recorded once. Profiled with immunoSEQ multiplex PCR; TCRdb holds only in-frame clones, not every one. The data hold hundreds of thousands of clones, with about nine tenths observed a single time. The rearrangement joins TRBV7-2 to TRBJ2-1, with D unclear. The sequence derives from a man aged 55-75 years who had recovered from COVID-19. The sequenced material came from PBMCs or T cells enriched from blood (not recorded which). Here the CDR3 reads CASSLAAYNEQFF. The CDR3 DNA sequence: TGTGCCAGCAGCTTAGCGGCTTACAATGAGCAGTTCTTC.